The rows below give T cell receptor beta chains drawn from one sample of a study of T-cell reconstitution after alpha-beta-depleted transplantation in children. TCRdb recomputed calls from the PCR reads with MiXCR, one row per CDR3 protein. The sample has about 24,000 distinct CDR3 sequences; about a tenth are singletons. The sequencing used PBMCs from the stem cell graft donor, collected from the stem cell graft. The receptors derive from a human donor who donated a stem cell graft to a child with chronic granulomatous disease. The conserved cysteine and the conserved F or W are not part of the CDR3 here. The D gene is left open where the match is weak.

CDR3 protein	D gene	J gene	V gene
ASSSTGLGGNEQF	-	TRBJ2-1	TRBV6-5
ASSLDPSGGILRETQY	TRBD2	TRBJ2-5	TRBV7-8
SARAGYSNQPQH	-	TRBJ1-5	TRBV20-1
ASSYQDAYNEQF	-	TRBJ2-1	TRBV27
ASSLGSNYEQY	-	TRBJ2-7	TRBV5-1
ASSKDPDRVKLGNQPQH	-	TRBJ1-5	TRBV21-1
AISESAASYEQY	-	TRBJ2-7	TRBV10-3
ASSFGLGGSGDEQF	-	TRBJ2-1	TRBV5-1
ASSPFQEQPQH	-	TRBJ1-5	TRBV18
ASSRHTGRGPQH	-	TRBJ1-5	TRBV2
SARGPRATSGRSASSPNVLT	TRBD2	TRBJ2-6	TRBV20-1
ASSQGTGGPASTQY	TRBD1	TRBJ2-3	TRBV18
ASSRAGPYNEQF	-	TRBJ2-1	TRBV11-1
ASSDRDPPTTDNEQF	-	TRBJ2-1	TRBV6-1
ASSKEGLVGEQY	TRBD2	TRBJ2-7	TRBV9
ASSLGPGGTGELF	-	TRBJ2-2	TRBV3-1
ASSLRFRDNQPQH	-	TRBJ1-5	TRBV12-3/TRBV12-4
ASSKTRGRKFEAF	-	TRBJ1-1	TRBV21-1
ASSSTWGRAQPQH	-	TRBJ1-5	TRBV7-2
ASSFQLQETQY	-	TRBJ2-5	TRBV13
ASSSIEAGRETQY	-	TRBJ2-5	TRBV27
ASSRKSSYNEQF	-	TRBJ2-1	TRBV7-2
ATSQDLGYQPQH	-	TRBJ1-5	TRBV3-2
ASSLKKGGGLTGYT	-	TRBJ1-2	TRBV5-6
ASGPGGGIYEQY	-	TRBJ2-7	TRBV11-3
ASSFGSSEAF	-	TRBJ1-1	TRBV7-9
ASSIPGGGGSNTIY	-	TRBJ1-3	TRBV7-2
ASSTSRDLYEQY	-	TRBJ2-7	TRBV19
ASSSYEDTQY	-	TRBJ2-3	TRBV7-6
ASSLPGLAELGRETQY	TRBD2	TRBJ2-5	TRBV7-8
ASSQRGTGEQF	TRBD1	TRBJ2-1	TRBV4-3
ASSFGRGPNEQY	-	TRBJ2-7	TRBV27
ASSFSLLNTEAF	-	TRBJ1-1	TRBV27
SVGTTPQATYGYT	-	TRBJ1-2	TRBV29-1
SASPTANYGYT	-	TRBJ1-2	TRBV20-1
ASSLAAGANEQF	TRBD2	TRBJ2-1	TRBV7-2
SVEDLTGYGYT	-	TRBJ1-2	TRBV29-1
ASSQGRGGHFRNEQF	TRBD2	TRBJ2-1	TRBV4-1
ASSPTGGYGYT	TRBD1	TRBJ1-2	TRBV7-6
ASSYLGQLGQPQH	-	TRBJ1-5	TRBV27
ASRALELRRGNSPLH	-	TRBJ1-6	TRBV28
ASQEPSRSSGELF	-	TRBJ2-2	TRBV18
SVAEGGPYT	-	TRBJ1-2	TRBV29-1
ASSLDRWRGSWQETQY	-	TRBJ2-5	TRBV11-2
ASSPRTKTSTDTQY	-	TRBJ2-3	TRBV4-1
ASRLAGGSQETQY	TRBD2	TRBJ2-5	TRBV27
SVRDPYEQY	-	TRBJ2-7	TRBV29-1
ASSQDKRRWNSPLH	-	TRBJ1-6	TRBV3-1
ASGPALAGGPGELF	TRBD2	TRBJ2-2	TRBV12-5
ASSLAPDTMNTEAF	-	TRBJ1-1	TRBV5-1
ASSKVRGRETQY	-	TRBJ2-5	TRBV21-1
SAHGRGKYEQY	-	TRBJ2-7	TRBV29-1
SACLSMLTEAF	-	TRBJ1-1	TRBV20-1
ASSTRRTENTEAF	-	TRBJ1-1	TRBV5-1
ATSSKTSGYYNEQF	TRBD2	TRBJ2-1	TRBV15
ASSLVSGGTGELF	TRBD2	TRBJ2-2	TRBV7-8
ASSDQSGGYNEQF	TRBD2	TRBJ2-1	TRBV6-4
ASSRLGTGGLATEAF	TRBD1	TRBJ1-1	TRBV11-2
ASSSGTDAV	-	TRBJ2-7	TRBV12-3/TRBV12-4